The TCR beta chain described here comes from a study of shared clonotypes between healthy human individuals (dated by TCRdb to the early 2020s). For the wider study: A few men and a couple of women, aged 18 to 49 years, made up the cohort. Blood TCR repertoires of about 5 healthy adults were deeply sequenced to estimate repertoire size and the extent of clonotype sharing between individuals. For each donor, CD4 naive and CD4 memory were each run on three plates, CD8 naive on two plates, and CD8 memory on one plate. Between about 0.94 and 8.9 billion PBMCs per donor were obtained by leukapheresis. To increase sequencing depth and limit assay-specific biases, TCR repertoire library preparation and sequencing were carried out by different laboratories using diverse techniques. Broader findings and caveats from the paper: The small number of donors limited the genetic and exposure-history diversity represented. Rarefaction of sorted-subset datasets indicated incomplete sequencing despite the large sequencing depth. Sampling was restricted to blood, and TCR repertoires in tissue are likely to differ from TCR repertoires in blood. About 5% of naive CD4, 3.5% of naive CD8, about 2.4% of memory CD4, and roughly 0.4% of memory CD8 clonotypes were shared across a few donors. Pairwise subsampling led to the expectation that sequencing depth would affect the degree of clonotype sharing among donors. Compared with non-shared clonotypes, the clonotypes found in all four sorted-subset donors had higher generation probabilities. Estimated clonotype richness was generally larger for naive than for memory subsets.

TCR CDR3 regions were amplified from genomic DNA by multiplex PCR using the deep immunoSEQ assay. Extracted genomic DNA from each cell subset was distributed evenly across all wells of several immunoSEQ 96-well plates, and each plate was treated as a replicate. For sorted subsets, each replicate PCR was loaded with 200 ng genomic DNA, equivalent to about 30,000 T cell genomes. Purified libraries were measured with a Qubit 3.0 fluorometer, size-checked on a Bioanalyzer 2100, and measured again with the KAPA Library Quantification kit. Each immunoSEQ 96-well plate was sequenced on its own single-read 150-cycle Illumina NextSeq 550 flow cell. In the paper's pipeline: The immunoSEQ output contained only junctional sequences without quality scores, so filtering could not match that applied to full-length reads. To assign V/J genes and CDR3, sequences were annotated against IMGT germline references using PyIR, a Python wrapper for IgBLAST v1.9. Reads were removed for weak V/J assignments (E-value above 1e-6), missing CDR3, stop codons, out-of-frame junctions, or ambiguous translated residues. V3J clonotypes were defined as sequences sharing the same inferred V gene, J gene, and CDR3 amino acid sequence. Percentage overlap between repertoires was calculated by dividing the number of shared unique clonotypes by the size of the smaller repertoire. RTK rarefaction, the Chao1 estimator, and Recon v2.1 estimates of unobserved clonotypes were used to assess repertoire richness. For all TCRbeta clonotypes obtained by the gDNA method from a few donors, generation probabilities were computed with OLGA. Imported from immuneACCESS, the table was reduced by TCRdb to in-frame sequences with V and J called. These copies leave out some clones; in studies compared against another copy, an unresolved V gene accounts for under half, and the cause of the remainder is not known. V, J and clone size are taken as reported in that table, and D and trimming were inferred from the DNA itself. The sample data list about 1.1 million clones, and roughly 80% of these were observed just once. The ten largest clones take up roughly 0.9% of the sample.

Trimming at the junction amounts to 3 bases on V and 5 bases on J, and the germline ends lie 7 bases apart. The germline V gene (reference sequence) yields DFQATT for CDR1 and SNEGSKA for CDR2. Inclusive of the bounding cysteine and phenylalanine, the CDR3 is 11 residues long. Only the CDR3 portion is preserved as DNA: 33 bases, with reading frame beginning at the first base. Healthy HIV-negative adults with no recently reported acute infections or vaccinations were included as donors. All donors were Caucasian adults living in Nashville, Tennessee, USA. CD4+ T cells were enriched by magnetic negative selection; naive cells were then positively selected on CD45RA, and the negative fraction formed the memory subset. After blood collection by leukapheresis, PBMCs were isolated using Ficoll-Histopaque density gradient centrifugation and then cryopreserved in the vapor phase of liquid nitrogen. Purity and quantity of every magnetically sorted T cell population were checked by analytical flow cytometry. Genomic DNA was isolated from each sorted fraction and quantified by UV absorbance on a Nanodrop 2000c.

Of note for this clone: Its antigen is still unknown. The record has no base qualities; no much larger clone is one base away.

The specimen sequenced was memory CD4+ T cells from PBMCs. What this sample's cell subset or site label stands for: CD45RA-negative fraction. The chain links TRBV20-1 with TRBJ1-1; the D gene lacks a confident call. This clonotype originated in a man aged 18 to 29 in good health. Some clones in this sample may be carry-over from other donors' samples. The bases are TGCAGTGCTAGTGGGCAGACTGAAGCTTTCTTT. This yields the protein CSASGQTEAFF.